Presented here are 17 T cell receptor beta chains from one specimen sequenced in a study of T cells in Graves' hyperthyroidism and ophthalmopathy. Researchers amplified the TCR beta CDR3 regions from RNA transcripts. Initially, a first-round RT-PCR of the TCR CDR3 employed the HTBI primer set. Using its own MiXCR run on the multiplex PCR reads, TCRdb lists one record per CDR3 protein. The sample lists about 580,000 distinct CDR3 sequences; about half were seen once. Sequences were obtained from peripheral blood or thyroid tissue (not recorded which). These receptors originate from a young woman with Graves' hyperthyroidism.

This clonotype was seen many times. The chain combines TRBV20-1 with TRBJ2-6; D tentatively fits TRBD1 or TRBD2 (6 bases each). The ends were cut back, 2 bases at V and 0 bases at J, with 17 bases in the middle. The CDR3 covers 18 residues. In germline, CDR1 is DFQATT, CDR2 SNEGSKA (reference sequence). DNA for the CDR3: TGCAGTGCTAGAAACGGGGGACAAAGAAGCTCTGGGGCCAACGTCCTGACTTTC. Translated: CSARNGGQRSSGANVLTF.

This clonotype came up a few times. V usage is TRBV19 and J usage is TRBJ2-5; possible D gene TRBD2, 5 bases. The V gene's germline CDR1 is LNHDA and CDR2 SQIVND (reference sequence). V was shortened by 3 bases and J by 1 base, with 9 bases between the two germline ends. This CDR3 contains 14 residues. The CDR3 bases are TGTGCCAGTAGTATTTATCGGGGCCAAGAGACCCAGTACTTC. Protein: CASSIYRGQETQYF.

The V and J genes are TRBV20-1 and TRBJ2-2; 7 bases are shared with TRBD2. Trimming cost V 4 bases and J 0 bases; bases outside gene matches: 5. Germline V gives CDR1 DFQATT, CDR2 SNEGSKA (reference sequence). The CDR3 spans 15 residues. CDR3 protein: CSAIGGRSNTGELFF. The CDR3 bases are TGCAGTGCTATTGGCGGGAGATCGAACACCGGGGAGCTGTTTTTT.

This clonotype has a count of ten or more. This sequence joins TRBV13 and TRBJ1-4; no clear D. Germline loops: CDR1 PRHDT, CDR2 FYEKMQ (reference sequence). This CDR3 is 15 amino acids long. V lost 5 bases to trimming and J lost 0 bases, with 10 bases between them. CDR3 in DNA: TGTGCCAGCAGCCGACGTAGGCCAACTAATGAAAAACTGTTTTTT. This encodes CASSRRRPTNEKLFF. The full variable domain, rest sourced from reference TRBV13 and TRBJ1-4, is AAGVIQSPRHLIKEKRETATLKCYPIPRHDTVYWYQQGPGQDPQFLISFYEKMQSDKGSIPDRFSAQQFSDYHSELNMSSLELGDSALYFCASSRRRPTNEKLFFGSGTQLSVL.

V is TRBV5-1 and J is TRBJ2-7; tentatively, D is TRBD1 (6 bases). Germline CDR1 SGHRS, CDR2 YFSETQ. Deletions cut 3 bases from V and 7 bases from J, with 14 bases between. This CDR3 spans 13 amino acids. In nucleotides, the CDR3 is TGCGCCAGCAGCTCGAACAGGGAGAATGAGCAGTACTTC. It yields the protein CASSSNRENEQYF.

This clonotype was observed many times. The chain carries TRBV2 and TRBJ1-6; D is unresolved. Deletions cut 5 bases from V and 10 bases from J, with 18 bases between. The germline V gene has CDR1 SNHLY and CDR2 FYNNEI. The CDR3 loop spans 15 amino acids. The CDR3 sequence: CASSRRPERESPLHF. CDR3 sequence (DNA): TGTGCCAGCAGTAGGAGACCCGAGAGAGAATCACCCCTCCACTTT.

V usage is TRBV29-1 and J usage is TRBJ1-5, with 7 nucleotides matching TRBD1. Germline V gene sequence: CDR1 SQVTM, CDR2 ANQGSEA. The junction had 8 bases not matched to a gene; V was cut back by 8 bases and J by 1 base. CDR3 size: 14 residues. The CDR3 is CSLVSRGSNQPQHF. The CDR3 nucleotides read TGCAGCTTAGTGTCCAGGGGGAGCAATCAGCCCCAGCATTTT. The variable domain in full, completed from reference TRBV29-1 and TRBJ1-5, reads SAVISQKPSRDICQRGTSLTIQCQVDSQVTMMFWYRQQPGQSLTLIATANQGSEATYESGFVIDKFPISRPNLTFSTLTVSNMSPEDSSIYLCSLVSRGSNQPQHFGDGTRLSIL.

Here the CDR3 DNA reads TGCAGCTTCGACACCTACACTGAAGCTTTCTTT. Translated, it gives CSFDTYTEAFF. The rearrangement links TRBV29-1 to TRBJ1-1; D unresolved. The CDR3 runs 11 residues. Germline CDR1 SQVTM, CDR2 ANQGSEA. Trimming removed 8 bases at V and 3 bases at J, with 10 bases between.

This clonotype was observed at least ten times. The chain carries TRBV2 and TRBJ2-2; no definite D call. The CDR3 spans 13 residues. V was cut by 7 bases and J by 3 bases, with 9 bases left in between. Germline-derived CDR1 and CDR2 are SNHLY and FYNNEI. CDR3 sequence: CASKIRYTGELFF. The CDR3 DNA reads as TGTGCCAGCAAGATCCGGTACACCGGGGAGCTGTTTTTT.

V gene TRBV30 combines with J gene TRBJ1-2, with 8 bases aligning to TRBD1. Germline CDR1 is GTSNPN and CDR2 is SVGIG (reference sequence). CDR3 length equals 15 residues. V dropped 0 bases and J dropped 7; count of bases not matched to a gene: 10. In DNA form, the CDR3 reads TGTGCCTGGAGTGTAAGCGGACAGGGTAGAGGTGGCTACACCTTC. Its translation is CAWSVSGQGRGGYTF.

In regard to this clonotype: A much larger clone differs from this one at a single base, so this may be a read error. The CDR3 sequence: CASSLSGAVGSYGYTF. DNA for the CDR3: TGTGCCAGCAGCTTATCAGGGGCCGTAGGGTCCTATGGCTACACCTTC. The V and J genes are TRBV13 and TRBJ1-2; TRBD1 might be the D (6 bases). CDR3 size: 16 residues. The germline V gene encodes CDR1 PRHDT and CDR2 FYEKMQ (reference sequence). Trimming removed 2 bases at V and 4 bases at J, with 17 bases between.

The chain couples TRBV24-1 to TRBJ2-7; either TRBD1 or TRBD2 may fit D (5 bases each). V gave up 4 bases and J gave up 0 bases, with 15 bases separating them. Germline V gene lookup returns CDR1 KGHDR and CDR2 SFDVKD. CDR3 size: 16 residues. CDR3 sequence (DNA): TGTGCCACCAGTGACCCTCTGACTGGGGGCTCCTACGAGCAGTACTTC. Protein: CATSDPLTGGSYEQYF.

Here the CDR3 reads CASSSGTSAGSPLHF. The CDR3 DNA reads TGTGCCAGCAGTTCCGGGACTTCGGCTGGTTCACCCCTCCACTTT. J is TRBJ1-6 and V is TRBV13; D may be TRBD1 (5 bases). CDR3 length equals 15 residues. Germline V lookup: CDR1 PRHDT, CDR2 FYEKMQ (reference sequence). V dropped 6 bases and J dropped 9 bases, with 18 bases sitting between them. Based on the CDR3 plus reference TRBV13 and TRBJ1-6, the full variable domain is AAGVIQSPRHLIKEKRETATLKCYPIPRHDTVYWYQQGPGQDPQFLISFYEKMQSDKGSIPDRFSAQQFSDYHSELNMSSLELGDSALYFCASSSGTSAGSPLHFGNGTRLTVT.

This clonotype has more than one count but fewer than ten. The CDR3 region is CASRPRLGYRTEAFF. CDR3 coding DNA: TGTGCCAGCAGGCCGAGACTGGGCTATCGGACTGAAGCTTTCTTT. This sequence joins TRBV6-5 and TRBJ1-1; D remains unclear. CDR1 is MNHEY and CDR2 is SVGAGI in the germline V gene. The V gene lost 6 bases and the J gene lost 5 bases, with 19 bases spanning the gap. The CDR3 runs 15 residues.

The gene calls are TRBV27 and TRBJ2-7; TRBD1 matches at 7 bases. The CDR3 is 12 amino acids. Germline trimming cut 3 bases from V and 5 bases from J; bases unmatched to any gene: 1. Germline CDR1 is MNHEY and CDR2 is SMNVEV (reference sequence). The CDR3 sequence is CASSLTGNEQYF. The CDR3 coding sequence is TGTGCCAGCAGTTTGACAGGGAACGAGCAGTACTTC.

This sequence joins TRBV7-6 and TRBJ2-7; the match to TRBD1 covers 9 bases. The CDR3 has 11 residues. CDR1 is SGHVS, CDR2 FNYEAQ, per germline. CDR3 DNA: TGTACCCGACAGGGGGTCTACGAGCAGTACTTC. Translated, it gives CTRQGVYEQYF.

This clonotype was observed at least ten times. CDR3 nucleotides: TGTGCCATCAGTGGAGCGGGGAACTATGGCTACACCTTC. It is translated as CAISGAGNYGYTF. This rearrangement joins TRBV10-3 to TRBJ1-2; D remains ambiguous. Germline V gene lookup returns CDR1 ENHRY and CDR2 SYGVKD. The CDR3 loop spans 13 amino acids. Trimming stripped 4 bases from V and 2 bases from J, with 8 bases between.